What follows is one T cell receptor (beta chain) and its context. The data were taken from a study of blood T cell repertoires in COVID-19. Study information: The analysed material was cDNA or gDNA that came from T cells, B-cell-depleted T cells, or PBMCs.

Cohorts were assigned according to the clinical history that participants reported. Authors' processing steps: From reference gene primer amplification, estimates of nucleated cell counts were derived. TCRdb keeps only in-frame clones here, not all; method: immunoSEQ multiplex PCR. V and J calls and clone size are given by that table; D and trimming were obtained from the DNA. The sample carries some 170,000 clones, over 75% recorded once. V lost 3 bases and J lost 4; bases outside the gene matches: 4. Germline V lookup: CDR1 SGHDT, CDR2 YYEEEE. The CDR3 covers 14 residues. The clonotype originates from a human donor with acute COVID-19. The donor label of this sample is uncertain. Sample: PBMCs or T cells enriched from blood (not recorded which). This chain joins TRBV5-6 and TRBJ2-5, with 9 bases matching TRBD1. CDR3 in amino acids: CASSWDRVGETQYF. CDR3 DNA sequence: TGTGCCAGCAGCTGGGACAGGGTGGGAGAGACCCAGTACTTC.